This TCR beta chain was profiled in a study of T cell responses to AZD1222 COVID-19 vaccine. Findings of the study overall: Clonal diversity was possibly underestimated, and white British individuals and females predominated among donors. As reported, nearly half of all spike-specific TCRs target variant regions that are unmutated.

Concerning this clone: Its antigen is unknown.

V dropped 1 base and J dropped 7 bases, with 9 bases sitting between them. The CDR3 extends over 13 amino acids. CDR1 is SGHNT and CDR2 is YYREEE in the germline V gene (reference sequence). Clones were read by immunoSEQ multiplex PCR, and TCRdb kept only the in-frame ones, dropping some. The sample lists some 71,000 clones, nearly 90% occurring once. This clonotype was sampled from an adult who received the AZD1222 COVID-19 vaccine. The chain carries TRBV5-4 and TRBJ1-3; tentative D call: TRBD1 (6 bases). Here the sequenced sample was peripheral blood, taken 28 days after the second AZD1222 dose. CDR3 nucleotides: TGTGCCAGCAGCTTGTTTCAGGGGAACACCATATATTTT. This codes for CASSLFQGNTIYF.